The clone carrying this T cell receptor beta chain was seen many times. The junction shows a germline mismatch at one end, possibly a read error. There are 13 residues in the CDR3. Looked up from germline, CDR1 is LGHNA and CDR2 is YNFKEQ. This entry is derived from a study of human T cells and chemical hapten exposure. Time point reported: patch test 2, 6 weeks after DPC sensitization. Treatment indicated: therapeutic diphenylcyclopropenone sensitization with weekly scalp DPC. The study used a library that attached unique molecular identifiers to individual cDNA molecules. TCRdb reprocessed the RACE reads with MiXCR, giving one entry per CDR3 protein. This sample has a few hundred thousand distinct CDR3 sequences, with just under 6.5% found just once.

The V gene is TRBV4-2, the J gene TRBJ2-3; the match to TRBD2 covers 13 bases. This receptor was taken from a woman aged 18 to 35 with alopecia areata. Some clones in this sample may be carry-over from other donors' samples. The sample consisted of whole blood, taken in connection with sensitization to the hapten diphenylcyclopropenone (DPC). In nucleotides, the CDR3 is TGTGCCAGCAGCCAAGATGGTGAGACTAGCGGGGGGTTT. Translation gives CASSQDGETSGGF.